This T cell receptor beta chain was observed in a study of a mutant IDH1 vaccine in newly diagnosed glioma. Study observations and caveats: Patients mounted vaccine-induced immune responses in approximately 94% of cases.

There are 14 residues in the CDR3. CDR1 and CDR2 (germline): MNHNS, SASEGT. V was pared by 6 bases and J by 5 bases, with 9 bases of the junction left unmatched. Here immunoSEQ multiplex PCR was the method, and the copy in TCRdb shows in-frame clones only, minus some. Of 53,000 or so clones detected, roughly 78% appear once; the ten largest clones hold roughly 5.6%. Time point of the sample: week 5, during vaccination. Vaccinated patients received 300 ug of mutant IDH1 20-mer peptide per dose, with topical imiquimod. This clone has more than one count but fewer than ten. Antigen unknown. The sequencing used PBMCs, collected from a glioma patient whose treatment included an IDH1 peptide vaccine. The chain combines TRBV6-1 with TRBJ1-1, with TRBD1 identical over 7 bases. The sequence was collected from a man aged 45-65 years with glioma. CDR3 sequence (DNA): TGTGCCAGCAGCCCCACAGGGGTGGGGACTGAAGCTTTCTTT. This gives the protein CASSPTGVGTEAFF.